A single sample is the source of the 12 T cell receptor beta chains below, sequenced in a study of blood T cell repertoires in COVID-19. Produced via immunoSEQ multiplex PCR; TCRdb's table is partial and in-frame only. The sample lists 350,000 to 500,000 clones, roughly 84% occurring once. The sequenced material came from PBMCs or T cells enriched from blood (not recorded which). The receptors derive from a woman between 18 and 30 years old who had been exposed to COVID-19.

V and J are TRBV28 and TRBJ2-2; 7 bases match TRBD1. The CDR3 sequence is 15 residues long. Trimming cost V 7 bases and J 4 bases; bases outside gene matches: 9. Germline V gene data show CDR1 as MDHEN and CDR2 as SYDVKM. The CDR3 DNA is TGTGCCAGCAACAACGACAGGGATGGCACCGGGGAGCTGTTTTTT. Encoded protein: CASNNDRDGTGELFF.

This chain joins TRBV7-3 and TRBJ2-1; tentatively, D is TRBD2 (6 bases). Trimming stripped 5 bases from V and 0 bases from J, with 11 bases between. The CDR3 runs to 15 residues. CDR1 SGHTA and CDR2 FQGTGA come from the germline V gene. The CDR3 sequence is CASSPRGSSYNEQFF. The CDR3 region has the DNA TGTGCCAGCAGCCCCCGGGGGAGCTCCTACAATGAGCAGTTCTTC. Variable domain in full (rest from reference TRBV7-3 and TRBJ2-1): GAGVSQTPSNKVTEKGKYVELRCDPISGHTALYWYRQSLGQGPEFLIYFQGTGAADDSGLPNDRFFAVRPEGSVSTLKIQRTERGDSAVYLCASSPRGSSYNEQFFGPGTRLTVL.

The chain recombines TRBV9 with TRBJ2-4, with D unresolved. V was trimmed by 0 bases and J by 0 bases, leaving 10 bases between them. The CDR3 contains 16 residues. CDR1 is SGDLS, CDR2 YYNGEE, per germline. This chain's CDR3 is CASSVGGSIAKNIQYF. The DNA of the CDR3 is TGTGCCAGCAGCGTAGGCGGCTCCATAGCCAAAAACATTCAGTACTTC.

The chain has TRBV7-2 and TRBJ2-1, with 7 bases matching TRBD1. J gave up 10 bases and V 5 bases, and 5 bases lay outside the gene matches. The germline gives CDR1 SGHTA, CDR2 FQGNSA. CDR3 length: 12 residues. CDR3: CASSTYRGEQFF. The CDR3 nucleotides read TGTGCCAGCAGCACCTACAGGGGAGAGCAGTTCTTC.

DNA of the CDR3: TGTGCCAGCAGCCCGGGGGGGGACAGGGCAAACTATGGCTACACCTTC. Amino acids: CASSPGGDRANYGYTF. The chain joins TRBV7-2 to TRBJ1-2; 9 bases match TRBD1. V was pared by 5 bases and J by 2 bases, with 9 bases of the junction left unmatched. Germline CDR1 reads SGHTA; CDR2 reads FQGNSA. The CDR3 is 16 amino acids.

Here the CDR3 DNA reads TGTGCCATCAGTGACACTAACTACGGACAGGGGAATGAAGCTTTCTTT. The encoded protein is CAISDTNYGQGNEAFF. V and J are TRBV10-3 and TRBJ1-1; 9 nucleotides align to TRBD1. The J segment lost 7 bases and the V segment lost 3 bases, leaving 12 bases of the junction unmatched. Germline values: CDR1 ENHRY, CDR2 SYGVKD. CDR3 length equals 16 residues.

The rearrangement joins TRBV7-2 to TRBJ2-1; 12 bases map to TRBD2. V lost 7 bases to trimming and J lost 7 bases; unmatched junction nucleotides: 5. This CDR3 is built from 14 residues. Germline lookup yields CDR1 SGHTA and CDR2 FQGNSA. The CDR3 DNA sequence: TGTGCCAGCATCCTAGCGGGGGGGGCGAATGAGCAGTTCTTC. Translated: CASILAGGANEQFF.

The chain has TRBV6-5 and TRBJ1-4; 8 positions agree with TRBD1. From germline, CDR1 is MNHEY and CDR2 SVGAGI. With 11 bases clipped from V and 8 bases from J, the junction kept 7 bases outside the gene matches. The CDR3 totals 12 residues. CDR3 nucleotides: TGTGCCTACAGGGGGGCCAAGGAAAAACTGTTTTTT. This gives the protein CAYRGAKEKLFF.

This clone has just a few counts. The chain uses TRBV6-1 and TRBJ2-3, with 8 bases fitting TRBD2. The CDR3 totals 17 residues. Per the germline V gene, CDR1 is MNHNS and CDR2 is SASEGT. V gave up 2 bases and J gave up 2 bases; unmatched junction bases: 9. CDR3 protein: CASSELESGRITDTQYF. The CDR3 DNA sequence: TGTGCCAGCAGTGAACTTGAGAGCGGGAGAATCACAGATACGCAGTATTTT.

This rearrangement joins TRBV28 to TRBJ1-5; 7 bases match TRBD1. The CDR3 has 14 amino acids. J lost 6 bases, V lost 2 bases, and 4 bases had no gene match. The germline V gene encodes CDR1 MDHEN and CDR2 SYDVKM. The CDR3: CASSLLTGAQPQHF. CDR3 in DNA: TGTGCCAGCAGTTTACTTACAGGGGCTCAGCCCCAGCATTTT. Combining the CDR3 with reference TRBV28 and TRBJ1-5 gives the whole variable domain DVKVTQSSRYLVKRTGEKVFLECVQDMDHENMFWYRQDPGLGLRLIYFSYDVKMKEKGDIPEGYSVSREKKERFSLILESASTNQTSMYLCASSLLTGAQPQHFGDGTRLSIL.

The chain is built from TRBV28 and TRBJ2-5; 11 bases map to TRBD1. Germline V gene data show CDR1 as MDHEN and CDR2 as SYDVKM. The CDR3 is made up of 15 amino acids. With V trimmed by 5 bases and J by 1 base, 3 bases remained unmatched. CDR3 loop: CASSDGTGGQETQYF. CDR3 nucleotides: TGTGCCAGCAGTGACGGGACAGGGGGCCAAGAGACCCAGTACTTC.

Here the CDR3 reads CASSLGQGMGEKLFF. CDR3 coding DNA: TGCGCCAGCAGCTTGGGACAGGGGATGGGAGAAAAACTGTTTTTT. J is TRBJ1-4 and V is TRBV5-1; 8 bases line up with TRBD1. Germline V CDR1 and CDR2: SGHRS, YFSETQ. The CDR3 consists of 15 residues. V was clipped by 0 bases and J by 8 bases; unmatched bases: 6.